Below, one T cell receptor beta chain is given with its context. Time point described: patch test 2, 6 weeks after DPC sensitization. Regarding treatment: therapeutic diphenylcyclopropenone sensitization with weekly scalp DPC. Blood draws came before every patch-test application. Donors, patients with alopecia ranging from 18 to 70 years old and judged suitable for DPC, provided samples. These data come from a study of human T cells and chemical hapten exposure. Study-level information: The scalp of each patient received a weekly diphenylcyclopropenone dose for the full roughly 22-week study.

Each CDR3 protein is one row after TCRdb ran MiXCR on the RACE reads. The table lists a few hundred thousand distinct CDR3 sequences, about 6% of them singletons. V lost 2 bases, J lost 4 bases, and 9 bases stayed unmatched. This CDR3 is built from 16 residues. Germline values: CDR1 MDHEN, CDR2 SYDVKM. V is TRBV28 and J is TRBJ2-7; TRBD1 matches at 9 bases. This TCR was recovered from a young woman with alopecia areata. Some clones in this sample may be carry-over from other donors' samples. Material: whole blood, obtained in connection with sensitization to the hapten diphenylcyclopropenone (DPC). Here the CDR3 reads CASSLAGTGFRYEQYF. CDR3 nucleotides: TGTGCCAGCAGTTTAGCTGGGACAGGGTTTAGGTACGAGCAGTACTTC.